This T cell receptor beta chain stems from a study of memory CD4+ T cells and cytomegalovirus serostatus. The sort gate was single viable CD3+CD4+CD8-CD45RO+ cells for memory CD4+ T cells. Study results and caveats: Repertoires predicted CMV serostatus with median bootstrapped AUC of approximately 0.94.

Authors' processing steps: Out-of-frame sequences were removed, leaving around 2.2 million distinct TCRbeta sequences. Data came from immunoSEQ multiplex PCR; TCRdb stores just in-frame clones and leaves some out. The V and J calls and the clone size are those of that table, but D and trimming were determined from the DNA. This table holds some 60,000 clones, around 79% found once. A remark on this clone: The antigen is not known.

The TCR comes from an adult in good health and CMV-seropositive. The sequencing sample was made of memory CD4+ T cells from blood.

CDR3 sequence reads: CASSTSGYEQYF. CDR3 coding DNA: TGTGCCAGTAGCACTAGCGGTTACGAGCAGTACTTC. The chain uses TRBV19 and TRBJ2-7; 8 nucleotides align to TRBD2. The CDR3 spans 12 residues. Looked up from germline, CDR1 is LNHDA and CDR2 is SQIVND (reference sequence). The trim removed 6 bases at V and 4 bases at J, leaving 2 bases unmatched.